Below are 2 T cell receptor beta chains sequenced from a single sample in a study of blood T cell repertoires in COVID-19. Profiled with immunoSEQ multiplex PCR; TCRdb holds only in-frame clones, not every one. The sample gives 100,000 to 150,000 clones, about 83% of which show up once; 12% is in the top ten. Sequenced sample: peripheral blood. The receptors stem from a man in his fifties or sixties with acute or convalescent COVID-19.

This chain uses TRBV10-3 with TRBJ1-1; 9 positions agree with TRBD1. The CDR3 spans 14 residues. The germline gives CDR1 ENHRY, CDR2 SYGVKD. After removal of 7 bases from V and 3 bases from J, the junction contained 6 bases not matched to a gene. CDR3 region: CAITTGGADTEAFF. In DNA, the CDR3 is TGTGCCATCACTACAGGGGGCGCGGACACTGAAGCTTTCTTT.

This sequence joins TRBV30 and TRBJ2-7, with 7 positions matching TRBD1. Germline loops: CDR1 GTSNPN, CDR2 SVGIG (reference sequence). The ends lost 7 bases at V and 3 bases at J; junction bases unmatched: 9. The CDR3 is 13 residues long. The CDR3 nucleotides are TGTGCCTACAACAGGGGTTCGGGCTACGAGCAGTACTTC. Protein: CAYNRGSGYEQYF.